These T cell receptor beta chains were read from a single sample in a study of T cells in Graves' hyperthyroidism and ophthalmopathy. TCRdb re-analysed the multiplex PCR reads in MiXCR, keeping a single row per CDR3 protein. The data contain approximately 510,000 distinct CDR3 sequences, roughly 20% of them seen just once; the ten biggest clones take up less than 30%. The material sequenced was blood. The receptor source for this set is a man between 18 and 35 years old with Graves' hyperthyroidism. Each CDR3 is given with its conserved first and last residue. A D gene is named only where the DNA matches it firmly. Size tells how often a clone was seen (once, few, many) or the class of an expanded clone, and some rows leave it out.

TRBV30	.	few	9	TRBJ1-1	CAWLLWAFF	TGTGCCTGGCTGCTCTGGGCTTTCTTT
TRBV6-5	.	many	13	TRBJ1-1	CASGITAGTEAFF	TGTGCCAGCGGGATTACTGCGGGTACTGAAGCTTTCTTT
TRBV24-1	.	many	14	TRBJ2-2	CATSGTANTGELFF	TGTGCCACCAGTGGCACAGCGAACACCGGGGAGCTGTTTTTT
TRBV5-1	TRBD1	few	15	TRBJ2-5	CASSLETGVGETQYF	TGCGCCAGCAGCTTGGAGACAGGGGTAGGAGAGACCCAGTACTTC
TRBV7-8	.	many	12	TRBJ1-2	CASSSTVVGYTF	TGTGCCAGCAGCTCTACCGTTGTTGGCTACACCTTC
TRBV30	.	many	13	TRBJ1-1	CAWSLGMNTEAFF	TGTGCCTGGAGTTTGGGCATGAACACTGAAGCTTTCTTT
TRBV7-6	TRBD2	many	17	TRBJ2-2	CASSFGTSGYITGELFF	TGTGCCAGCAGCTTCGGGACTAGCGGATACATAACCGGGGAGCTGTTTTTT
TRBV3-1	TRBD1	many	15	TRBJ1-1	CASSPRTGKGTEAFF	TGTGCCAGCAGCCCGAGGACAGGGAAGGGCACTGAAGCTTTCTTT
TRBV20-1	.	.	14	TRBJ2-5	CSARVLGARGTQYF	TGCAGTGCTAGAGTGCTGGGTGCCAGGGGGACCCAGTACTTC
TRBV4-1	.	many	16	TRBJ2-5	CASSQDPGGSGETQYF	TGCGCCAGCAGCCAAGATCCAGGAGGGTCAGGAGAGACCCAGTACTTC
TRBV2	.	many	13	TRBJ1-2	CASSESRDYGYTF	TGTGCCAGCAGTGAATCGCGGGACTATGGCTACACCTTC
TRBV5-1	.	.	17	TRBJ2-7	CASSLDLGHHLSYEQYF	TGCGCCAGCAGCTTGGATCTGGGACACCACTTATCCTACGAGCAGTACTTC
TRBV5-1	TRBD1	many	15	TRBJ2-4	CASSLGRGLYDIQYF	TGCGCCAGCAGCTTGGGAAGGGGGCTATATGACATTCAGTACTTC
TRBV20-1	.	few	14	TRBJ2-6	CSAVRDSGANVLTF	TGCAGTGCCGTCAGGGACTCTGGGGCCAACGTCCTGACTTTC
TRBV19	TRBD1	many	13	TRBJ1-1	CASTIKQGTEAFF	TGTGCCAGTACCATTAAACAGGGGACTGAAGCTTTCTTT
TRBV20-1	TRBD2	few	19	TRBJ2-7	CSARDLVWRAGIPPYEQYF	TGCAGTGCTAGAGATCTTGTCTGGCGAGCGGGAATCCCTCCCTACGAGCAGTACTTC
TRBV28	TRBD1	many	13	TRBJ1-2	CASSSGQGAGYTF	TGTGCCAGCAGTTCGGGACAGGGGGCTGGCTACACCTTC
TRBV28	TRBD1	.	16	TRBJ1-2	CASSSYPGQGYYGYTF	TGTGCCAGCAGCTCATATCCAGGACAGGGGTACTATGGCTACACCTTC
TRBV19	.	many	12	TRBJ2-2	CGCLAPTGELFF	TGTGGATGCTTGGCACCCACCGGGGAGCTGTTTTTT
TRBV6-1	.	.	13	TRBJ2-5	CASSPPTEETQYF	TGTGCCAGCAGCCCCCCAACAGAAGAGACCCAGTACTTC
TRBV12-5	.	many	16	TRBJ1-5	CASGLDGRISNQPQHF	TGTGCTAGTGGTTTGGATGGGAGAATTAGCAATCAGCCCCAGCATTTT
TRBV13	.	.	17	TRBJ1-1	CASSSRGSVRVNTEAFF	TGTGCCAGCAGCTCCCGGGGCTCTGTGCGGGTTAACACTGAAGCTTTCTTT
TRBV10-1	.	.	13	TRBJ1-1	CASSEHRNTEAFF	TGCGCCAGCAGTGAGCACAGGAACACTGAAGCTTTCTTT
TRBV6-1	.	many	16	TRBJ2-5	CASSPGVAATQETQYF	TGTGCCAGCAGTCCAGGCGTAGCGGCGACCCAAGAGACCCAGTACTTC